The TCR beta chain under discussion was sequenced for a study of blood T cell repertoires in COVID-19. Generated by immunoSEQ multiplex PCR, the TCRdb table keeps only in-frame clones and is missing some. Of roughly 110,000 clones listed, 65% to 85% are singletons. This receptor was identified in a man in his forties or fifties with acute or convalescent COVID-19. Sequencing was performed on peripheral blood.

The CDR3 is CASSPLAGGNTGELFF. The CDR3 nucleotides are TGTGCCAGCAGCCCTCTAGCGGGGGGCAACACCGGGGAGCTGTTTTTT. This chain connects TRBV5-4 to TRBJ2-2; 11 positions agree with TRBD2. The V gene end was trimmed by 4 bases and the J gene end by 2 bases; junction bases not matched to a gene: 4. The germline gives CDR1 SGHNT, CDR2 YYREEE (reference sequence). This CDR3 is 16 amino acids long.